What follows is one TCR beta chain and its context. Its target is unknown. These data are taken from a study of shared clonotypes between healthy human individuals. Overall study results and limits: With four donors compared, 4.5% to 6.5% of naive CD4 clonotypes were shared. Donors were few, which limited the genetic and exposure-history diversity represented.

This CDR3 contains 13 residues. Germline loops: CDR1 MNHEY, CDR2 SVGAGI. V lost 7 bases, J lost 6 bases, and 16 bases lay in between. Deep was the level at which the assay was run. Only in-frame clones appear in the TCRdb table, and some are missing; sequencing was by immunoSEQ multiplex PCR. The table records around 2.5 million clones, roughly 93% of them present only once. The chain links TRBV6-5 to TRBJ2-7; possible D gene TRBD1, 7 bases. Sample: naive CD4+ T cells from PBMCs. As for subset: CD45RA+ positively selected. The receptor was derived from a man aged 18 to 29 in good health. Some clones in this sample may be carry-over from other donors' samples. For the CDR3, the DNA is TGTGCCAGCACCCCGGGGCAGGGGGGCGAGCAGTACTTC. Translated, it gives CASTPGQGGEQYF.